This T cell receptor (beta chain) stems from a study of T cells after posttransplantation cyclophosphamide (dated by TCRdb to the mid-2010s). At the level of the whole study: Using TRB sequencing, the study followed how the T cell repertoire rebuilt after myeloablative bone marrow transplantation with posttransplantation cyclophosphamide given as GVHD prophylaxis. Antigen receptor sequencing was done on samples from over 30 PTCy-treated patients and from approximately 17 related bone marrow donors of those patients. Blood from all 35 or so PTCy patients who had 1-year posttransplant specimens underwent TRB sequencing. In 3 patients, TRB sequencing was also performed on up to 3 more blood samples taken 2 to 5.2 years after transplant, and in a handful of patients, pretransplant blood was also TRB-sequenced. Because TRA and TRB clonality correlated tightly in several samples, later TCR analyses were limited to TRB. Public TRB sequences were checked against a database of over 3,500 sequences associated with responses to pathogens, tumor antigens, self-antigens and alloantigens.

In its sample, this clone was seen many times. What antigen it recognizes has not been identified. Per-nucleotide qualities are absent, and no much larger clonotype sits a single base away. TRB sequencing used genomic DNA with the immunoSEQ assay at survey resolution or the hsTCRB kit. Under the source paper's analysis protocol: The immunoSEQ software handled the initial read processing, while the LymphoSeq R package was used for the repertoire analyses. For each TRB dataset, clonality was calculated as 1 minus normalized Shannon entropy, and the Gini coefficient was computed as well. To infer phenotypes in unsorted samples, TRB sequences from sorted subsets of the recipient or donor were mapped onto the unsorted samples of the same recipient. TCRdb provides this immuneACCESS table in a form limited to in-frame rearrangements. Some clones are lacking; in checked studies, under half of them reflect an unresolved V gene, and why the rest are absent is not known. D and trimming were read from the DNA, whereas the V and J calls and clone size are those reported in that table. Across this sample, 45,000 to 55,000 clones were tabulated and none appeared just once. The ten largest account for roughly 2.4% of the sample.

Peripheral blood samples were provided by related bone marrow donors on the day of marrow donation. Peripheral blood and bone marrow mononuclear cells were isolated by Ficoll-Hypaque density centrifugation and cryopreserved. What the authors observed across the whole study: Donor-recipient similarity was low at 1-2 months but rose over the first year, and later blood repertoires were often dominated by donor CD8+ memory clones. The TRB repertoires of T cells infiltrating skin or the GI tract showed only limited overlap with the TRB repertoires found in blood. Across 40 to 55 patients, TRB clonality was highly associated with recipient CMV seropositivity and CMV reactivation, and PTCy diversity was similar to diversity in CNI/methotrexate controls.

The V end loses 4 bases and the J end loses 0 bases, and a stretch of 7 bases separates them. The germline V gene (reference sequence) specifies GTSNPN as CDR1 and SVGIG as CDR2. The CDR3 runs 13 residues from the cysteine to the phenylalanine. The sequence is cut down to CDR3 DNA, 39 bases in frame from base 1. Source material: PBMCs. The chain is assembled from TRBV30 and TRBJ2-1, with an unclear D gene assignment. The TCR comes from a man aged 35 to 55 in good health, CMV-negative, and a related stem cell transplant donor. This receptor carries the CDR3 CAWKATSYNEQFF. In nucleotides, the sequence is TGTGCCTGGAAAGCGACCTCCTACAATGAGCAGTTCTTC.